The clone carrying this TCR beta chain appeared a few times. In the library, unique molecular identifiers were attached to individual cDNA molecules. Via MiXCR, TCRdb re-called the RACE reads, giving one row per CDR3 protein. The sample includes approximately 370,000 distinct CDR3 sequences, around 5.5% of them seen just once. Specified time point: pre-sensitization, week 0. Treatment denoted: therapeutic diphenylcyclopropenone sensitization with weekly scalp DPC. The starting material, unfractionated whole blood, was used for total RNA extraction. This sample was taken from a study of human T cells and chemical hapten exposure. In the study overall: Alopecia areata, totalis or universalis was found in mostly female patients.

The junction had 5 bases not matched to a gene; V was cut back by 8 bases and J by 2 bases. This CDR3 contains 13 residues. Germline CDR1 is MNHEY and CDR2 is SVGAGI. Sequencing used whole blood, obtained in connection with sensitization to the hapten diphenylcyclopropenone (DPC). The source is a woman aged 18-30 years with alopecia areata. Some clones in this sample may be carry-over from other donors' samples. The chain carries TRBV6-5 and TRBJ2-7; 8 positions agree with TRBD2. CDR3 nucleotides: TGTGCCAGCCGAGCGGGGGTAGCCTACGAGCAGTACTTC. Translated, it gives CASRAGVAYEQYF.